The T cell receptor (beta chain) under discussion was sequenced for a study of OX40 agonist ivuxolimab in advanced cancers. About the research overall: From 23 to 79 years was the age range, with a mean of roughly 59 years, and around 83% were male. Prior checkpoint blockade (anti-PD-1, anti-PD-L1 or anti-CTLA-4) was permitted; around 40% had it.

The CDR3 has 14 residues. V lost 4 bases and J lost 0, with 10 bases in between. Germline lookup yields CDR1 SNHLY and CDR2 FYNNEI. Comment on this clone: The target antigen is unknown.

The study's findings and limits: Relative to CD4+ cells, CD8+ T cells on average had more expanded clones. At 0.1 to 3.0 mg/kg, clonal expansion of CD4+ and CD8+ blood T cells had occurred by week 6.

The table came from immunoSEQ multiplex PCR; TCRdb's copy has only in-frame clones and leaves some out. The table shows fewer than 70,000 clones, with roughly 89% occurring only once. This specimen was CD4+ or CD8+ T cells sorted from blood, taken in a trial of the OX40 agonist ivuxolimab. The TCR was taken from an adult with an advanced solid tumor such as melanoma, head and neck, liver or kidney cancer. The V call is TRBV2, the J call TRBJ2-7; D is undetermined. CDR3 nucleotide sequence: TGTGCCAGCAGTGGTGGCGCGGACTCCTACGAGCAGTACTTC. It is translated as CASSGGADSYEQYF.